Below, 27 T cell receptor beta chains from the same sample are listed, as sequenced in a study of human T cells and chemical hapten exposure. Time point specified: healthy volunteer bleed at 2 weeks. Extraction of total RNA was performed on unfractionated whole blood. One entry per CDR3 protein, called by TCRdb with MiXCR from the RACE reads. Among about 31,000 distinct CDR3 sequences listed, about 7% were seen once. The sequenced sample consisted of whole blood. The receptors come from a human donor in good health. Some clones in this sample may be carry-over from other donors' samples.

The table lists this clonotype with many counts. J is TRBJ2-1 and V is TRBV27, with D perhaps matching TRBD2 (5 bases). Germline V CDR1 and CDR2: MNHEY, SMNVEV (reference sequence). The length of the CDR3 is 16 residues. The V end lost 6 bases, the J end lost 7 bases, and 22 bases lay between the germline ends. CDR3 bases: TGTGCCAGCAGGACCCCCACTAGGGATTCTTTAAATGAGCAGTTCTTC. This sequence encodes CASRTPTRDSLNEQFF.

The genes are TRBV27 and TRBJ2-2; no definite D call. V shed 3 bases and J shed 7 bases, with 9 bases lying between them. This CDR3 region has 13 residues. Germline loops: CDR1 MNHEY, CDR2 SMNVEV (reference sequence). CDR3 amino acids: CASSFATGGELFF. The CDR3 DNA is TGTGCCAGCAGTTTTGCAACTGGCGGGGAGCTGTTTTTT.

The chain joins TRBV25-1 to TRBJ1-5; TRBD1 is a possible D gene (6 bases). This CDR3 spans 14 amino acids. V was cut by 7 bases and J by 9 bases, with 19 bases left in between. Germline CDR1 and CDR2: MGHDK and SYGVNS. The CDR3 DNA follows: TGTGCCAGCACCCCGGGGGCACGTTATTTGCCCCAGCATTTT. Translated, it gives CASTPGARYLPQHF.

This CDR3 is CASSSARLQGAADTQYF. CDR3 DNA sequence: TGTGCCAGCAGCTCAGCGCGCTTACAGGGGGCGGCAGATACGCAGTATTTT. V and J are TRBV7-2 and TRBJ2-3; TRBD1 matches at 9 bases. Trimming took 4 bases from V and 4 from J; bases not matched to a gene: 12. The CDR3 extends over 17 amino acids. The germline CDR1 and CDR2 sequences are SGHTA and FQGNSA. Variable domain in full (rest from reference TRBV7-2 and TRBJ2-3): GAGVSQSPSNKVTEKGKDVELRCDPISGHTALYWYRQSLGQGLEFLIYFQGNSAPDKSGLPSDRFSAERTGGSVSTLTIQRTQQEDSAVYLCASSSARLQGAADTQYFGPGTRLTVL.

The chain combines TRBV2 with TRBJ1-1, with TRBD1 identical over 7 bases. Trimming at V came to 9 bases and at J to 4 bases, leaving 8 bases not matched to a gene. Germline-derived CDR1 and CDR2 are SNHLY and FYNNEI. This CDR3 is built from 13 residues. This CDR3 reads CARHEQGSTEAFF. CDR3 bases: TGTGCCAGACATGAACAGGGGAGCACTGAAGCTTTCTTT.

This clonotype was counted ten times or more. The chain links TRBV3-1 to TRBJ1-1; no definite D call. The CDR3 is made up of 14 amino acids. Germline V gene data show CDR1 as LGHDT and CDR2 as YNNKEL (reference sequence). The V end lost 4 bases, the J end lost 5 bases, and 14 bases lay between the germline ends. CDR3: CASSPRTWATEAFF. As DNA, the CDR3 is TGTGCCAGCAGCCCCCGAACCTGGGCAACTGAAGCTTTCTTT.

This clonotype came up many times. This chain connects TRBV24-1 to TRBJ2-2; 8 bases fit TRBD1. The germline CDR1 and CDR2 sequences are KGHDR and SFDVKD. V gave up 6 bases and J gave up 1 base; unmatched junction bases: 6. The CDR3 runs 16 residues. As DNA, the CDR3 is TGTGCCACCAGTTCTCCAGGGGGCGTGAACACCGGGGAGCTGTTTTTT. Its protein product is CATSSPGGVNTGELFF.

This chain links TRBV10-2 with TRBJ1-1; D is unclear. Germline lookup yields CDR1 WSHSY and CDR2 SAAADI. The CDR3 runs 14 residues. V gave up 5 bases and J gave up 3 bases, with 13 bases separating them. For the CDR3, the DNA is TGCGCCAGCAGTCTCCACCGGGGTGACACTGAAGCTTTCTTT. Amino acids: CASSLHRGDTEAFF.

This clonotype was detected many times. The rearrangement joins TRBV5-1 to TRBJ1-1; the D gene is possibly TRBD1 (5 bases). Per the germline V gene, CDR1 is SGHRS and CDR2 is YFSETQ. Trimming removed 0 bases from V and 4 bases from J, with 16 bases in between. The CDR3 spans 16 residues. The CDR3 is CASSLGGQVGGTEAFF. CDR3 DNA: TGCGCCAGCAGCTTGGGCGGACAAGTGGGGGGCACTGAAGCTTTCTTT.

This clonotype was detected ten times or more. The CDR3 reads CSAPDRDSRGKNIQYF. The CDR3 DNA follows: TGCAGTGCCCCGGACCGGGACAGTCGAGGCAAAAACATTCAGTACTTC. The rearrangement links TRBV20-1 to TRBJ2-4; TRBD1 agrees at 7 bases. The CDR3 sequence is 16 residues long. V lost 6 bases to trimming and J lost 3 bases; unmatched junction nucleotides: 14. Germline loops: CDR1 DFQATT, CDR2 SNEGSKA (reference sequence).

This clonotype has a handful of counts. The rearrangement links TRBV12-3 or TRBV12-4 to TRBJ2-3; D call uncertain. V was clipped by 7 bases and J by 7 bases, with 9 bases between them. CDR3 length: 11 residues. CDR3 nucleotides: TGTGCCAGCATGGTTGAAAATACGCAGTATTTT. Protein product: CASMVENTQYF.

The sample holds a few counts of this clonotype. The genes are TRBV5-1 and TRBJ1-2; TRBD1 matches at 8 bases. Germline assignment: CDR1 SGHRS and CDR2 YFSETQ. V lost 4 bases to trimming and J lost 6 bases; unmatched junction nucleotides: 8. The CDR3 covers 14 residues. As DNA, the CDR3 is TGCGCCAGCAGCCCGGACCGGACAGGGAATGGCTACACCTTC. Its protein is CASSPDRTGNGYTF.

The chain combines TRBV28 with TRBJ2-7; 11 bases map to TRBD1. From germline, CDR1 is MDHEN and CDR2 SYDVKM. Losses at the gene ends were 6 bases for V and 4 bases for J; bases not matched to a gene: 8. The CDR3 totals 15 residues. CDR3 sequence: CASSHHRDRGYEQYF. DNA for the CDR3: TGTGCCAGCAGCCATCACCGGGACAGGGGGTACGAGCAGTACTTC.

This clonotype was seen at least ten times. This chain links TRBV6-5 with TRBJ1-1; D unresolved. Germline V CDR1 and CDR2: MNHEY, SVGAGI. The CDR3 covers 16 residues. Deletions cut 1 base from V and 11 bases from J, with 23 bases between. CDR3 DNA sequence: TGTGCCAGCAGTTACTTTCCGCCAGGCCGCAATAAAGGGGCTTTCTTT. It is translated as CASSYFPPGRNKGAFF.

The rearrangement links TRBV28 to TRBJ1-1; D is ambiguous. V gave up 10 bases and J gave up 1 base, with 13 bases separating them. CDR3 length: 13 amino acids. Germline CDR1 and CDR2: MDHEN and SYDVKM. CDR3 in amino acids: CATRTDWNTEAFF. CDR3 sequence (DNA): TGTGCCACCCGGACCGACTGGAACACTGAAGCTTTCTTT.

This clonotype was picked up many times. The chain couples TRBV9 to TRBJ1-3, with a tentative D call TRBD1 (6 bases). This CDR3 is 15 amino acids long. V was trimmed by 2 bases and J by 0 bases, leaving 9 bases between them. Germline V gives CDR1 SGDLS, CDR2 YYNGEE. The CDR3 nucleotides are TGTGCCAGCAGCGTCCACAGGGACTCTGGAAACACCATATATTTT. It codes for CASSVHRDSGNTIYF. Full variable domain (rest looked up from reference TRBV9 and TRBJ1-3): DSGVTQTPKHLITATGQRVTLRCSPRSGDLSVYWYQQSLDQGLQFLIQYYNGEERAKGNILERFSAQQFPDLHSELNLSSLELGDSALYFCASSVHRDSGNTIYFGEGSWLTVV.

The J gene is TRBJ2-1, the V gene TRBV29-1; perhaps TRBD2 as D (5 bases). This CDR3 is built from 13 residues. Germline V gene lookup returns CDR1 SQVTM and CDR2 ANQGSEA. Trimming left V 2 bases short and J 6 bases short, with 11 bases between. The CDR3 coding sequence is TGCAGCGTTGAATCCGGGATCAGCAATGAGCAGTTCTTC. Its protein is CSVESGISNEQFF.

V is TRBV7-2 and J is TRBJ2-3; 9 nucleotides line up with TRBD2. Germline CDR1 and CDR2: SGHTA and FQGNSA. The CDR3 spans 16 residues. Trimming at V came to 2 bases and at J to 4 bases, leaving 7 bases not matched to a gene. The CDR3 DNA sequence: TGTGCCAGCAGCTTAAATGGCGGGGGGGTACCAGATACGCAGTATTTT. This encodes CASSLNGGGVPDTQYF.

This clonotype has a count of ten or more. J is TRBJ2-3 and V is TRBV10-3; a weak D match, TRBD1 (6 bases). The germline V gene encodes CDR1 ENHRY and CDR2 SYGVKD. The CDR3 loop spans 16 amino acids. With 0 bases removed from V and 5 bases from J, the gap between germline ends came to 15 bases. DNA of the CDR3: TGTGCCATCAGTGAGTCCCCAGGGGAAGTTCAAGATACGCAGTATTTT. It specifies CAISESPGEVQDTQYF.

The sample holds a few counts of this clonotype. This chain connects TRBV7-2 to TRBJ1-5; D is possibly TRBD1 (5 bases). Trimming left V 7 bases short and J 3 bases short, with 10 bases between. Germline CDR1 and CDR2: SGHTA and FQGNSA. The CDR3 length is 13 residues. CDR3: CASTQGYNQPQHF. The CDR3 DNA reads as TGTGCCAGCACCCAGGGTTACAATCAGCCCCAGCATTTT.

The rearrangement uses TRBV7-2 and TRBJ2-7; 7 positions match TRBD1. In germline, CDR1 is SGHTA, CDR2 FQGNSA. This CDR3 is 14 amino acids long. V was clipped by 1 base and J by 4 bases; unmatched bases: 4. The CDR3: CASSLVGRGYEQYF. The CDR3 region has the DNA TGTGCCAGCAGCTTAGTGGGCAGGGGGTACGAGCAGTACTTC.

This clonotype was seen at least ten times. The V gene is TRBV5-1, the J gene TRBJ2-2; 9 nucleotides line up with TRBD2. Germline trimming cut 5 bases from V and 5 bases from J; bases unmatched to any gene: 10. The germline V gene has CDR1 SGHRS and CDR2 YFSETQ. The CDR3 length is 16 residues. CDR3 residues: CASRPGGLAGTGELFF. CDR3 nucleotides: TGCGCCAGCAGGCCGGGGGGCCTAGCGGGAACCGGGGAGCTGTTTTTT.

This clonotype was observed a handful of times. The CDR3 loop is CASSQDGGSGNQPQHF. In DNA form, the CDR3 reads TGCGCCAGCAGCCAAGATGGAGGGTCCGGCAATCAGCCCCAGCATTTT. This chain uses TRBV4-3 with TRBJ1-5; D gene uncertain. Germline CDR1 is LGHNA and CDR2 is YSLEER. Between the trimmed V and J ends, which lost 0 bases and 2 bases, there was a span of 11 bases. CDR3 size: 16 residues.

With respect to this clonotype: Relative to the germline gene, one junction end is altered; a read error may explain this. The gene calls are TRBV10-3 and TRBJ1-2, with 9 bases that match TRBD1. The CDR3 is made up of 15 amino acids. Germline lookup yields CDR1 ENHRY and CDR2 SYGVKD. DNA for the CDR3: TGTGCCATCCGGGGACAGGGACTTACATCGGATGGCTACAACTTC. This gives the protein CAIRGQGLTSDGYNF.

The chain links TRBV12-3 or TRBV12-4 to TRBJ1-1, with unresolved D. Deletions cut 3 bases from V and 0 bases from J, with 8 bases between. The CDR3 runs 14 residues. The CDR3 sequence: CASSFRVLNTEAFF. In nucleotides, the CDR3 is TGTGCCAGCAGTTTTAGGGTCCTGAACACTGAAGCTTTCTTT.

This clonotype was seen only a few times. This chain uses TRBV12-3 or TRBV12-4 with TRBJ2-5, with D possibly being TRBD1 or TRBD2 (5 bases each). The CDR3 totals 11 residues. The V end lost 3 bases, the J end lost 6 bases, and 5 bases lay between the germline ends. CDR3 amino acids: CASSLGQTQYF. As DNA, the CDR3 is TGTGCCAGCAGTTTGGGACAGACCCAGTACTTC.

A note on this clonotype: A much larger clone differs from this one at a single base, so this may be a read error. The chain joins TRBV6-6 to TRBJ1-1; a weak D match, TRBD1 (5 bases). Trimming removed 6 bases at V and 7 bases at J, with 18 bases between. Germline CDR1 and CDR2: MNHNY and SVGAGI (reference sequence). The CDR3 runs 14 residues. DNA of the CDR3: TGTGCCAGCAGACCCTTCCGGGGACCCAATGAAGCTTTCTTT. Amino acids: CASRPFRGPNEAFF.